The next 27 T cell receptor beta chains were all read from a single sample in a study of glioma-infiltrating T cells. Amplification of TCR alpha and beta CDR3 regions from RNA used iRepertoire nested multiplex PCR. In TCRdb, the multiplex PCR reads were re-called with MiXCR into one record per CDR3 protein. The sample records 300,000 to 400,000 distinct CDR3 sequences, roughly 41% being singletons. Sequencing was carried out using glioma tissue, nonneoplastic brain tissue, or PBMCs (not recorded which). Receptor source: a human donor with low-grade glioma or glioblastoma, undergoing nonglioma brain surgery, or in good health (not recorded which).

About this clonotype itself: Compared with germline, one end of the junction differs, possibly owing to a read error. The chain uses TRBV27 and TRBJ2-7, with TRBD1 as a possible D gene (5 bases). The CDR3 has 15 amino acids. CDR1 is MNHEY, CDR2 SMNVEV, per germline (reference sequence). For the CDR3, the DNA is TGTGCCAGCAGTTTAAGGTGGCAGGGCGCCTACGAGCAGTGCTTC. This gives the protein CASSLRWQGAYEQCF.

For this clonotype: Given a much more abundant clone one base away, this may be a read error. The genes are TRBV24-1 and TRBJ2-3; D is unclear. Looked up from germline, CDR1 is KGHDR and CDR2 is SFDVKD. CDR3 size: 14 residues. The V end lost 6 bases, the J end lost 6 bases, and 15 bases lay between the germline ends. The CDR3 spells CATSNTTYADTQYF. The CDR3 bases are TGTGCCACCAGTAATACGACCTACGCGGATACGCAGTATTTT.

This clonotype was recorded a few times. The chain uses TRBV20-1 and TRBJ2-7, with a possible D match to TRBD2 (6 bases). The length of the CDR3 is 13 residues. The V end was cut by 3 bases, the J end by 5 bases, with 14 bases between. Germline-derived CDR1 and CDR2 are DFQATT and SNEGSKA (reference sequence). CDR3 protein: CSASLGGNHEQYF. CDR3 coding DNA: TGCAGTGCTAGTCTTGGGGGGAACCACGAGCAGTACTTC.

V is TRBV4-2 and J is TRBJ1-2; weak D call: TRBD1 (6 bases). This CDR3 is built from 15 residues. Per germline, CDR1 LGHNA and CDR2 YNFKEQ. V shed 1 base and J shed 4 bases, with 13 bases lying between them. The CDR3 bases are TGTGCCAGCAGCCAAGGCACAGGGCTAGCCTATGGCTACACCTTC. It yields the protein CASSQGTGLAYGYTF.

Remarks on this clonotype: A read error may be the cause here, since a much bigger clone is one base away. The chain links TRBV28 to TRBJ2-1; TRBD1 might be the D (5 bases). CDR1 is MDHEN, CDR2 SYDVKM, per germline. The V end lost 6 bases, the J end lost 2 bases, and 11 bases lay between the germline ends. This CDR3 comprises 14 residues. Written as DNA, the CDR3 is TGTGCCAGCAGACGCAGGGCCACCTACAATGAGCAGTTCTTC. It translates to CASRRRATYNEQFF.

To note about this clonotype: Sequence at one end of the junction differs from germline and may be a read error. This sequence joins TRBV25-1 and TRBJ1-1, with 7 bases matching TRBD1. Germline CDR1 reads MGHDK; CDR2 reads SYGVNS. The CDR3 sequence is 16 residues long. This CDR3 reads CASSGGLRQGHTEALF. As DNA, the CDR3 is TGTGCCAGCAGTGGGGGACTGCGACAGGGACACACTGAAGCTTTATTT. The variable domain in full, completed from reference TRBV25-1 and TRBJ1-1, reads EADIYQTPRYLVIGTGKKITLECSQTMGHDKMYWYQQDPGMELHLIHYSYGVNSTEKGDLSSESTVSRIRTEHFPLTLESARPSHTSQYLCASSGGLRQGHTEALFGQGTRLTVV.

The chain recombines TRBV20-1 with TRBJ2-5; 8 bases agree with TRBD1. The V gene end was trimmed by 6 bases and the J gene end by 4 bases; junction bases not matched to a gene: 13. This CDR3 has 15 residues. Germline V lookup: CDR1 DFQATT, CDR2 SNEGSKA (reference sequence). The CDR3 sequence: CSAQAGQGFRETQYF. CDR3 nucleotide sequence: TGCAGTGCCCAGGCTGGACAGGGCTTTCGAGAGACCCAGTACTTC.

Regarding this clonotype: A much larger clone lies a single base off, so this may be a read error. This rearrangement joins TRBV6-1 to TRBJ2-7; D not certain. Germline V gives CDR1 MNHNS, CDR2 SASEGT. CDR3 length: 16 residues. V was clipped by 2 bases and J by 3 bases, with 17 bases between them. Here the CDR3 reads CASSERRLVGIYEQYF. The CDR3 coding sequence is TGTGCCAGCAGTGAAAGAAGACTGGTTGGGATCTACGAGCAGTACTTC.

This rearrangement joins TRBV7-3 to TRBJ2-3, with D hard to call. Germline CDR1 is SGHTA and CDR2 is FQGTGA. The CDR3 extends over 14 amino acids. V lost 5 bases, J lost 5 bases, and 14 bases lay in between. The CDR3 is CASSANPAGDTQYF. In nucleotides, the CDR3 is TGTGCCAGCAGCGCAAATCCTGCAGGAGATACGCAGTATTTT.

With respect to this clonotype: A much larger clone sits a single nucleotide away, making a read error possible. J is TRBJ2-1 and V is TRBV7-2; tentatively, D is TRBD2 (5 bases). Trimming cost V 5 bases and J 5 bases, with 16 bases left between them. This CDR3 comprises 15 residues. Per germline, CDR1 SGHTA and CDR2 FQGNSA. CDR3 in DNA: TGTGCCAGCAGCCTCACCGGGCGGGCCCACAATGAGCAGTTCTTC. Its protein product is CASSLTGRAHNEQFF.

This clonotype has more than one count but fewer than ten. J is TRBJ1-1 and V is TRBV15; 10 nucleotides match TRBD1. J lost 0 bases, V lost 8 bases, and 9 bases had no gene match. The V gene's germline CDR1 is LNHNV and CDR2 YYDKDF (reference sequence). CDR3 length equals 16 residues. CDR3 nucleotides: TGTGCCACCGGGTCGGGACAGGGGACTATGAACACTGAAGCTTTCTTT. It is translated as CATGSGQGTMNTEAFF.

Points on this clonotype: A much larger clone sits a single nucleotide away, making a read error possible. The chain combines TRBV20-1 with TRBJ2-3; 9 nucleotides agree with TRBD1. The V gene's germline CDR1 is DFQATT and CDR2 SNEGSKA (reference sequence). The CDR3 has 14 amino acids. The CDR3 DNA follows: TGCAGTGCATTTACAGGGGGCGCCTCAGATACGGAGTATTTT. Protein: CSAFTGGASDTEYF.

This clonotype was detected ten times or more. CDR3 loop: CASSPGQGPWEQYF. The CDR3 coding sequence is TGTGCCAGCAGTCCGGGACAGGGCCCATGGGAGCAGTACTTC. V and J are TRBV27 and TRBJ2-7; TRBD1 agrees at 9 bases. This CDR3 has 14 amino acids. Germline V gives CDR1 MNHEY, CDR2 SMNVEV (reference sequence). Losses at the gene ends were 5 bases for V and 7 bases for J; bases not matched to a gene: 9.

Concerning this clonotype: One end of the junction varies from germline; a read error may be responsible. This chain links TRBV15 with TRBJ1-4; TRBD1 agrees at 8 bases. From germline, CDR1 is LNHNV and CDR2 YYDKDF (reference sequence). The CDR3 consists of 14 residues. The CDR3 is CATSQQGGNEELFF. The CDR3 DNA reads as TGTGCCACCAGCCAACAGGGGGGGAATGAAGAACTGTTTTTT.

This clonotype was picked up many times. V and J are TRBV20-1 and TRBJ2-3; D may be TRBD2 (5 bases). This CDR3 comprises 15 residues. Germline CDR1 reads DFQATT; CDR2 reads SNEGSKA (reference sequence). Trimming cost V 0 bases and J 4 bases, with 14 bases left between them. Written as DNA, the CDR3 is TGCAGTGCTAGAGATCCCGGGAAGAGTTCAGATACGCAGTATTTT. Translation: CSARDPGKSSDTQYF.

The chain employs TRBV14 and TRBJ2-2; 9 nucleotides agree with TRBD2. This CDR3 contains 17 residues. Germline loops: CDR1 SGHDN, CDR2 FVKESK. The V gene end was trimmed by 5 bases and the J gene end by 3 bases; junction bases not matched to a gene: 10. The DNA for the CDR3 is TGTGCCAGCAGCTGGGAGGATAGCGGGAGATACACCGGGGAGCTGTTTTTT. This translates into CASSWEDSGRYTGELFF.

Turning to this clonotype: A junction boundary mismatches the germline segment, possibly from a read error. The V gene is TRBV7-2, the J gene TRBJ1-5; D uncertain. Germline V gene data show CDR1 as SGHTA and CDR2 as FQGNSA. This CDR3 contains 16 residues. The CDR3 sequence is CASSPIPGRVNLPQHF. In nucleotides, the CDR3 is TGTGCCAGCAGCCCCATCCCGGGTCGTGTTAATCTGCCCCAGCATTTT.

This clonotype was recorded only once. An end of the junction differs from the germline gene, which may be a read error. This rearrangement joins TRBV5-1 to TRBJ2-4, with D perhaps matching TRBD1 (6 bases). Germline V lookup: CDR1 SGHRS, CDR2 YFSETQ. This CDR3 region has 17 residues. This CDR3 is CASSPDTGSLAKNIQCF. CDR3 bases: TGCGCCAGCAGCCCGGATACAGGGTCGTTAGCCAAAAACATTCAGTGCTTC.

In its sample, this clonotype was seen once. The J gene is TRBJ2-5, the V gene TRBV7-6, with D hard to call. The germline CDR1 and CDR2 sequences are SGHVS and FNYEAQ. This CDR3 has 15 residues. With 0 bases removed from V and 0 bases from J, the gap between germline ends came to 8 bases. CDR3 sequence: CASSLAEIYQETQYF. The DNA of the CDR3 is TGTGCCAGCAGCTTAGCGGAGATTTACCAAGAGACCCAGTACTTC. The full variable domain, in which reference TRBV7-6 and TRBJ2-5 provide the parts outside the CDR3, is GAGVSQSPRYKVTKRGQDVALRCDPISGHVSLYWYRQALGQGPEFLTYFNYEAQQDKSGLPNDRFSAERPEGSISTLTIQRTEQRDSAMYRCASSLAEIYQETQYFGPGTRLLVL.

A note on this clonotype: A read error is possible here, since a much larger clone lies one base away. This rearrangement joins TRBV15 to TRBJ2-1; D might be TRBD1 or TRBD2, each matching 6 bases. The CDR3 is 16 residues long. Germline CDR1 and CDR2: LNHNV and YYDKDF (reference sequence). V lost 10 bases and J 5 bases, leaving 24 bases between the germline ends. The CDR3 nucleotides are TGTGCCAGCCAGCAGAGCCTGAGGGGGGCCCACAATGAGCAGTTCTTC. Translation: CASQQSLRGAHNEQFF.

The chain combines TRBV19 with TRBJ2-1, with D hard to call. The CDR3 runs 13 residues. Germline V gives CDR1 LNHDA, CDR2 SQIVND (reference sequence). V was pared by 6 bases and J by 6 bases, with 12 bases between. CDR3 protein: CASSLRGANEQFF. The CDR3 bases are TGTGCCAGTAGCCTTCGAGGTGCCAATGAGCAGTTCTTC.

This clonotype was recorded at least ten times. This chain links TRBV15 with TRBJ2-1, with D possibly being TRBD2 (5 bases). Trimming cost V 2 bases and J 12 bases, with 14 bases left between them. The germline V gene has CDR1 LNHNV and CDR2 YYDKDF (reference sequence). This CDR3 is 13 amino acids long. DNA for the CDR3: TGTGCCACCAGCAGACTAGCACCCCCAGGGCAGTTCTTC. This translates into CATSRLAPPGQFF. Using reference TRBV15 and TRBJ2-1 for the parts outside the CDR3, the full variable domain is DAMVIQNPRYQVTQFGKPVTLSCSQTLNHNVMYWYQQKSSQAPKLLFHYYDKDFNNEADTPDNFQSRRPNTSFCFLDIRSPGLGDTAMYLCATSRLAPPGQFFGPGTRLTVL.

There are many counts of this clonotype. This chain uses TRBV6-2 or TRBV6-3 with TRBJ1-1; maybe TRBD1 (5 bases). CDR1 is MNHEY and CDR2 is SVGEGT in the germline V gene. Trimming stripped 3 bases from V and 2 bases from J, with 10 bases between. This CDR3 has 14 amino acids. The DNA for the CDR3 is TGTGCCAGCAGTTATTTCAGGGACAACACTGAAGCTTTCTTT. Encoded protein: CASSYFRDNTEAFF.

This clonotype was recorded at least ten times. This CDR3 reads CASSDGDSDTQYF. The DNA of the CDR3 is TGTGCCAGCAGTGATGGCGATTCGGATACGCAGTATTTT. The gene calls are TRBV6-1 and TRBJ2-3; D is uncertain. Trimming removed 3 bases at V and 6 bases at J, with 10 bases between. Germline V gene sequence: CDR1 MNHNS, CDR2 SASEGT. The CDR3 consists of 13 residues.

This clonotype came up a few times. V usage is TRBV15 and J usage is TRBJ2-2, with 14 bases identical to TRBD2. CDR1 and CDR2 from the germline V gene are LNHNV and YYDKDF (reference sequence). The CDR3 has 18 residues. Trimming took 0 bases from V and 7 from J; bases not matched to a gene: 7. This chain's CDR3 is CATSRDEGLAGANGELFF. The DNA for the CDR3 is TGTGCCACCAGCAGAGATGAGGGACTAGCGGGAGCGAACGGGGAGCTGTTTTTT.

This clonotype was counted between two and nine times. Here the CDR3 DNA reads TGTGCCAGCAGCTTACCAGGGACAGGGGATAGCAATCAGCCCCAGCATTTT. Amino acids: CASSLPGTGDSNQPQHF. The chain employs TRBV7-2 and TRBJ1-5, with TRBD1 matching over 10 bases. With V trimmed by 2 bases and J by 0 bases, 4 bases remained unmatched. Germline-derived CDR1 and CDR2 are SGHTA and FQGNSA. The length of the CDR3 is 17 residues.

For this clonotype: A much larger clone is a single base away; this may be a read error. The V call is TRBV4-2, the J call TRBJ2-5; no clear D. This CDR3 comprises 14 residues. The germline CDR1 and CDR2 sequences are LGHNA and YNFKEQ. As DNA, the CDR3 is TGTGTCAGCAGCCAAGAGTGGATACAAGAGACCCAGTACTTC. Its protein is CVSSQEWIQETQYF.